Shown below are 29 T cell receptor beta chains from a single sample sequenced in a study of blood T cell repertoires in COVID-19 (dated by TCRdb to the early 2020s). The library was generated by the immunoSEQ multiplex PCR assay. Not all clones reach the TCRdb copy of this immuneACCESS table, which keeps in-frame sequences only. Checked studies attribute under half of the gap to unresolved V genes and leave the rest unexplained. The sample table records 20,000 to 25,000 clones; around nine tenths of these occur just once. The top ten hold roughly 10% of the sample. Sample: peripheral blood. The receptors stem from a human donor in a cohort sampled during active COVID-19. The donor label of this sample is uncertain.

This clone was seen just once. CDR3 protein: CATSDFRTGEQYF. As DNA, the CDR3 is TGTGCCACCAGTGATTTCCGGACTGGTGAGCAGTACTTC. The V call is TRBV24-1, the J call TRBJ2-7, with D maybe TRBD2 (5 bases). Germline CDR1 is KGHDR and CDR2 is SFDVKD. The CDR3 totals 13 residues. Deletions cut 1 base from V and 7 bases from J, with 10 bases between.

The J gene is TRBJ1-3, the V gene TRBV2; D is undetermined. V was trimmed by 3 bases and J by 0 bases, leaving 12 bases between them. Looked up from germline, CDR1 is SNHLY and CDR2 is FYNNEI. There are 16 residues in the CDR3. The chain's CDR3 is CASSDWEDPSGNTIYF. The CDR3 DNA is TGTGCCAGCAGTGATTGGGAGGACCCCTCTGGAAACACCATATATTTT.

The genes are TRBV9 and TRBJ1-5, with D unclear. The ends were cut back, 0 bases at V and 8 bases at J, with 15 bases in the middle. Germline assignment: CDR1 SGDLS and CDR2 YYNGEE. This CDR3 has 15 amino acids. The CDR3 reads CASSVGGTRSEPQHF. CDR3 DNA sequence: TGTGCCAGCAGCGTAGGCGGCACCCGGAGTGAGCCCCAGCATTTT. Combining the CDR3 with reference TRBV9 and TRBJ1-5 gives the whole variable domain DSGVTQTPKHLITATGQRVTLRCSPRSGDLSVYWYQQSLDQGLQFLIQYYNGEERAKGNILERFSAQQFPDLHSELNLSSLELGDSALYFCASSVGGTRSEPQHFGDGTRLSIL.

The chain has TRBV6-6 and TRBJ1-4; the D is unclear. CDR1 MNHNY and CDR2 SVGAGI come from the germline V gene (reference sequence). This CDR3 is 13 amino acids long. V was clipped by 3 bases and J by 5 bases, with 7 bases between them. CDR3 coding DNA: TGTGCCAGCAGTTATGGAGGGAATGAAAAACTGTTTTTT. Its translation is CASSYGGNEKLFF.

V gene TRBV5-1 combines with J gene TRBJ2-6; D gene unclear. With 0 bases removed from V and 0 bases from J, the gap between germline ends came to 7 bases. The germline V gene has CDR1 SGHRS and CDR2 YFSETQ. The CDR3 is made up of 16 amino acids. CDR3 region: CASSLAVPSGANVLTF. The CDR3 bases are TGCGCCAGCAGCTTGGCCGTTCCCTCTGGGGCCAACGTCCTGACTTTC.

On this clone itself: At one boundary the junction diverges from the germline segment, which might be a read error. The rearrangement uses TRBV5-1 and TRBJ2-3, with 8 bases matching TRBD1. Germline values: CDR1 SGHRS, CDR2 YFSETQ. This CDR3 region has 15 residues. The CDR3 reads CASSLGAGGTDTQYF. The DNA of the CDR3 is TGCGCCAGCAGCTTGGGAGCAGGGGGCACGGATACGCAGTATTTT. Variable domain in full (rest from reference TRBV5-1 and TRBJ2-3): KAGVTQTPRYLIKTRGQQVTLSCSPISGHRSVSWYQQTPGQGLQFLFEYFSETQRNKGNFPGRFSGRQFSNSRSEMNVSTLELGDSALYLCASSLGAGGTDTQYFGPGTRLTVL.

V usage is TRBV3-1 (or the pseudogene TRBV3-2) and J usage is TRBJ1-2; the D is unclear. This CDR3 is 12 amino acids long. The germline gives CDR1 LGHDT, CDR2 YNNKEL (reference sequence). The V end lost 1 base, the J end lost 10 bases, and 10 bases lay between the germline ends. CDR3 residues: CASSQGALIYTF. The DNA for the CDR3 is TGTGCCAGCAGCCAAGGAGCATTGATCTACACCTTC.

This clone was recorded a few times. The J gene is TRBJ2-2, the V gene TRBV7-3, with no clear D. V dropped 1 base and J dropped 0 bases, with 9 bases sitting between them. Germline V gene data show CDR1 as SGHTA and CDR2 as FQGTGA. This CDR3 is built from 16 residues. The CDR3 is CASSLNAATNTGELFF. DNA for the CDR3: TGTGCCAGCAGCTTAAATGCTGCTACGAACACCGGGGAGCTGTTTTTT.

This clone appeared a few times. The genes are TRBV14 and TRBJ1-4; 8 nucleotides agree with TRBD1. The J segment lost 7 bases and the V segment lost 1 base, leaving 5 bases of the junction unmatched. Germline lookup yields CDR1 SGHDN and CDR2 FVKESK. The CDR3 is 15 residues long. CDR3 residues: CASSQAQGAGEKLFF. The CDR3, as DNA: TGTGCCAGCAGCCAAGCCCAGGGGGCGGGTGAAAAACTGTTTTTT.

J is TRBJ2-1 and V is TRBV11-1; TRBD2 might be the D (5 bases). The germline V gene encodes CDR1 SGHAT and CDR2 FQDESV (reference sequence). This CDR3 has 15 residues. Trimming removed 2 bases from V and 7 bases from J, with 15 bases in between. CDR3 sequence reads: CASSLRPDFRNEQFF. In DNA, the CDR3 is TGTGCCAGCAGCTTACGTCCGGACTTTAGGAATGAGCAGTTCTTC.

This chain connects TRBV27 to TRBJ1-1; tentative D call: TRBD1 (5 bases). The V end was cut by 8 bases, the J end by 5 bases, with 21 bases between. The CDR3 consists of 15 residues. Germline CDR1 is MNHEY and CDR2 is SMNVEV (reference sequence). In DNA, the CDR3 is TGTGCCAGCGCCCCGTGGAGGGGACGGAGAACTGAAGCTTTCTTT. Amino acid sequence: CASAPWRGRRTEAFF.

This clone was counted between two and nine times. The gene calls are TRBV6-5 and TRBJ2-7; 7 nucleotides match TRBD1. From germline, CDR1 is MNHEY and CDR2 SVGAGI. The CDR3 length is 13 residues. V trimming: 2 bases; J trimming: 3 bases; junction bases outside the gene matches: 1. For the CDR3, the DNA is TGTGCCAGCAGTTACGGGGACAGCTACGAGCAGTACTTC. Its translation: CASSYGDSYEQYF.

This chain uses TRBV29-1 with TRBJ1-4, with 7 bases lining up with TRBD1. The trim removed 7 bases at V and 10 bases at J, leaving 12 bases unmatched. The CDR3 length is 13 residues. Germline lookup yields CDR1 SQVTM and CDR2 ANQGSEA. CDR3 DNA sequence: TGCAGCGCTGGGGACAGTAACATCGGAAAACTGTTTTTT. Protein product: CSAGDSNIGKLFF.

This clone has more than one count but fewer than ten. The gene calls are TRBV7-2 and TRBJ2-7; no definite D call. Germline V CDR1 and CDR2: SGHTA, FQGNSA. Trimming shortened V by 6 bases and J by 5 bases, and 14 bases separated the two germline ends. The CDR3 is made up of 13 amino acids. CDR3: CASSFGVQNEQYF. CDR3 sequence (DNA): TGTGCCAGCAGTTTCGGAGTCCAAAACGAGCAGTACTTC.

The chain has TRBV5-1 and TRBJ2-5, with 10 bases aligning to TRBD2. Per the germline V gene, CDR1 is SGHRS and CDR2 is YFSETQ. Trimming at V came to 4 bases and at J to 4 bases, leaving 10 bases not matched to a gene. The CDR3 runs 16 residues. This chain's CDR3 is CASSGRPSGSRETQYF. As DNA, the CDR3 is TGCGCCAGCAGCGGGCGCCCTAGCGGGAGTCGAGAGACCCAGTACTTC.

The rearrangement uses TRBV6-6 and TRBJ1-2, with TRBD1 matching 11 bases. The CDR3 has 16 amino acids. Looked up from germline, CDR1 is MNHNY and CDR2 is SVGAGI (reference sequence). The J segment lost 0 bases and the V segment lost 6 bases, leaving 6 bases of the junction unmatched. In nucleotides, the CDR3 is TGTGCCAGCAGGTCCGGGACAGGGGGTTCTAACTATGGCTACACCTTC. Translated, it gives CASRSGTGGSNYGYTF.

This clone was observed a few times. The rearrangement joins TRBV5-1 to TRBJ2-7; 8 nucleotides match TRBD1. V shed 0 bases, J shed 3 bases, and the junction held 8 bases outside the gene matches. The CDR3 runs 16 residues. From germline, CDR1 is SGHRS and CDR2 YFSETQ. For the CDR3, the DNA is TGCGCCAGCAGCTTGGACGAAGGACAGGGTTTCTACGAGCAGTACTTC. As protein: CASSLDEGQGFYEQYF. Full variable domain (missing parts from reference TRBV5-1 and TRBJ2-7): KAGVTQTPRYLIKTRGQQVTLSCSPISGHRSVSWYQQTPGQGLQFLFEYFSETQRNKGNFPGRFSGRQFSNSRSEMNVSTLELGDSALYLCASSLDEGQGFYEQYFGPGTRLTVT.

The rearrangement joins TRBV27 to TRBJ2-7; TRBD1 is a possible D gene (6 bases). Germline V gene sequence: CDR1 MNHEY, CDR2 SMNVEV (reference sequence). Trimming took off 5 bases at V and 2 bases at J, with 13 bases between the two ends. The CDR3 sequence is 14 residues long. CDR3 coding DNA: TGTGCCAGCAGTACCAGCCGGACAGCCTACGAGCAGTACTTC. Translated, it gives CASSTSRTAYEQYF.

The chain is built from TRBV5-4 and TRBJ1-1; D is uncertain. The germline V gene encodes CDR1 SGHNT and CDR2 YYREEE (reference sequence). The V and J ends lost 4 bases and 5 bases respectively, with 12 bases between them. The CDR3 loop spans 13 amino acids. CDR3 region: CASSANIFTEAFF. The CDR3 coding sequence is TGTGCCAGCAGCGCAAACATATTTACTGAAGCTTTCTTT.

The V and J genes are TRBV10-1 and TRBJ2-1; 12 bases are shared with TRBD2. In germline, CDR1 is WNHNN, CDR2 SYGVQD (reference sequence). V lost 8 bases to trimming and J lost 6 bases; unmatched junction nucleotides: 14. The CDR3 is made up of 17 amino acids. CDR3 DNA: TGCGCCAGCCGTACTAGCGGGAGGCCCTTTATTCTCAATGAGCAGTTCTTC. This codes for CASRTSGRPFILNEQFF.

The chain couples TRBV18 to TRBJ2-7, with TRBD2 matching over 8 bases. The CDR3 loop spans 16 amino acids. V was pared by 3 bases and J by 9 bases, with 16 bases of the junction left unmatched. Germline V gene lookup returns CDR1 KGHSH and CDR2 LQKENI. The CDR3 protein is CASSPPSSGRYAGQYF. CDR3 DNA sequence: TGTGCCAGCTCACCCCCATCAAGCGGGAGATACGCAGGGCAGTACTTC.

V is TRBV7-9 and J is TRBJ2-6, with D possibly being TRBD2 (5 bases). Trimming cost V 2 bases and J 0 bases, with 14 bases left between them. The CDR3 runs 18 residues. CDR1 is SEHNR and CDR2 is FQNEAQ in the germline V gene (reference sequence). The CDR3 loop is CASSLRHLAGSGANVLTF. CDR3 nucleotides: TGTGCCAGCAGCTTACGCCACCTAGCAGGCTCTGGGGCCAACGTCCTGACTTTC.

Only a few counts were recorded for this clone. This chain joins TRBV5-1 and TRBJ2-7, with 7 nucleotides matching TRBD2. CDR1 and CDR2 from the germline V gene are SGHRS and YFSETQ. The CDR3 runs 12 residues. V gave up 8 bases and J gave up 5 bases; unmatched junction bases: 7. DNA of the CDR3: TGCGCCAGTGCGGGAGCTGGCAACGAGCAGTACTTC. Its protein product is CASAGAGNEQYF.

The V gene is TRBV20-1, the J gene TRBJ2-7; D remains ambiguous. The CDR3 spans 10 residues. Trimming pared 5 bases from V and 6 bases from J, leaving 8 bases between. CDR1 is DFQATT, CDR2 SNEGSKA, per germline (reference sequence). CDR3 nucleotide sequence: TGCAGTGCTTTACATGGCGAGCAGTACTTC. Amino acids: CSALHGEQYF.

The chain joins TRBV25-1 to TRBJ1-1, with a possible D match to TRBD1 (6 bases). The CDR3 totals 13 residues. Germline V gene data show CDR1 as MGHDK and CDR2 as SYGVNS. V was cut by 5 bases and J by 6 bases, with 13 bases left in between. The CDR3 DNA sequence: TGTGCCAGCAGTCAACAGGGTTCAGCTGAAGCTTTCTTT. It translates to CASSQQGSAEAFF.

The rearrangement joins TRBV30 to TRBJ1-6; 10 positions agree with TRBD1. The junction had 8 bases not matched to a gene; V was cut back by 3 bases and J by 3 bases. From germline, CDR1 is GTSNPN and CDR2 SVGIG (reference sequence). The CDR3 covers 17 residues. In DNA, the CDR3 is TGTGCCTGGAGCGCCTCGCGGGACAGGGGCTATAATTCACCCCTCCACTTT. Residues: CAWSASRDRGYNSPLHF. Complete variable domain (other parts from reference TRBV30 and TRBJ1-6): SQTIHQWPATLVQPVGSPLSLECTVEGTSNPNLYWYRQAAGRGLQLLFYSVGIGQISSEVPQNLSASRPQDRQFILSSKKLLLSDSGFYLCAWSASRDRGYNSPLHFGNGTRLTVT.

V is TRBV2 and J is TRBJ2-4, with 8 bases lining up with TRBD2. The J segment lost 0 bases and the V segment lost 2 bases, leaving 0 bases of the junction unmatched. Germline lookup yields CDR1 SNHLY and CDR2 FYNNEI. The CDR3 is 15 residues long. The CDR3 region is CASSELAGAKNIQYF. CDR3 sequence (DNA): TGTGCCAGCAGTGAACTAGCGGGAGCCAAAAACATTCAGTACTTC.

This clone was seen a single time. This sequence joins TRBV5-8 and TRBJ1-5; 11 bases line up with TRBD1. The V and J ends lost 7 bases and 4 bases, in that order; junction bases with no gene match: 16. The germline CDR1 and CDR2 sequences are SGHTS and YDEGEE. The CDR3 covers 18 residues. In DNA form, the CDR3 reads TGTGCCAGCGAGAAACTTAGGATGGGACAGGGGGGGAATCAGCCCCAGCATTTT. Its protein product is CASEKLRMGQGGNQPQHF.

This chain connects TRBV30 to TRBJ1-2; tentative D call: TRBD1 (5 bases). The germline gives CDR1 GTSNPN, CDR2 SVGIG (reference sequence). V was trimmed by 4 bases and J by 8 bases, leaving 11 bases between them. This CDR3 comprises 11 residues. The CDR3 DNA reads TGTGCCTGGAAGGGGTATTTCGGCTACACCTTC. As protein: CAWKGYFGYTF.